Sequencing of this T cell receptor beta chain was carried out in a study of cytomegalovirus exposure and HLA in healthy donors. Broader study findings: Analyses of presence and absence presupposed an approximately uniform sequencing depth across donors. A missense DCLRE1C variant was associated with V- and J-gene trimming of TCR beta chains in a later analysis, and an independent cohort replicated the association.

CDR3 length: 18 residues. Germline trimming cut 1 base from V and 5 bases from J; bases unmatched to any gene: 10. Looked up from germline, CDR1 is SGHAT and CDR2 is FQNNGV. Amplification used 60 Vbeta primers and 13 Jbeta primers. This table comes from immunoSEQ multiplex PCR, and its TCRdb copy is limited to in-frame clones, with some not included. The sample holds just over 95,000 clones, around 80% seen once. At sampling all donors were nominally healthy, likely with unrecorded immune exposures. This donor has no recorded CMV serostatus. On this clone itself: The antigen is not known.

The sequencing sample was made of PBMCs. The chain carries TRBV11-2 and TRBJ2-3; 12 positions agree with TRBD2. The sequence was collected from a human donor in good health. The CDR3 sequence: CASSLGGLAGSDGDTQYF. The CDR3 bases are TGTGCCAGCAGCTTAGGAGGACTAGCGGGGAGCGATGGAGATACGCAGTATTTT. The full variable domain, in which reference TRBV11-2 and TRBJ2-3 provide the parts outside the CDR3, is EAGVAQSPRYKIIEKRQSVAFWCNPISGHATLYWYQQILGQGPKLLIQFQNNGVVDDSQLPKDRFSAERLKGVDSTLKIQPAKLEDSAVYLCASSLGGLAGSDGDTQYFGPGTRLTVL.